Below are 15 T cell receptor beta chains sequenced from a single sample in a study of PD-L1 blockade in urothelial cancer. Generated by immunoSEQ multiplex PCR, the TCRdb table keeps only in-frame clones and is missing some. The sample has about 27,000 clones; less than 85% are singletons. Time point indicated: peripheral blood 6 weeks after treatment start. Here the sequenced sample was PBMCs, taken around atezolizumab (anti-PD-L1) treatment. The receptor set was obtained from a man between 65 and 85 years old with urothelial cancer.

V and J are TRBV11-2 and TRBJ1-1; tentative D call: TRBD1 (6 bases). The germline V gene has CDR1 SGHAT and CDR2 FQNNGV. The CDR3 spans 14 residues. V was shortened by 5 bases and J by 2 bases, with 12 bases between the two germline ends. CDR3 protein: CASSHNRVNTEAFF. DNA for the CDR3: TGTGCCAGCAGCCATAACAGGGTTAACACTGAAGCTTTCTTT. Together with reference TRBV11-2 and TRBJ1-1, the CDR3 gives the full variable domain: EAGVAQSPRYKIIEKRQSVAFWCNPISGHATLYWYQQILGQGPKLLIQFQNNGVVDDSQLPKDRFSAERLKGVDSTLKIQPAKLEDSAVYLCASSHNRVNTEAFFGQGTRLTVV.

The chain joins TRBV27 to TRBJ2-7; D is possibly TRBD2 (5 bases). Trimming removed 3 bases at V and 3 bases at J, with 18 bases between. Germline CDR1 is MNHEY and CDR2 is SMNVEV (reference sequence). The CDR3 is 16 amino acids. The CDR3 sequence is CASSFRGRETNYEQYF. DNA of the CDR3: TGTGCCAGCAGTTTTCGTGGTCGGGAAACAAACTACGAGCAGTACTTC.

The chain uses TRBV6-6 and TRBJ2-1; the D gene is possibly TRBD2 (6 bases). Germline CDR1 and CDR2: MNHNY and SVGAGI (reference sequence). The CDR3 length is 14 residues. V was pared by 4 bases and J by 7 bases, with 14 bases between. The CDR3, as DNA: TGTGCCAGCAGTTTCCCGGGGACTCCGAATGAGCAGTTCTTC. The encoded protein is CASSFPGTPNEQFF.

The V call is TRBV4-2, the J call TRBJ2-7; D is possibly TRBD2 (6 bases). Germline CDR1 reads LGHNA; CDR2 reads YNFKEQ. The germline V and J ends were trimmed by 2 bases and 2 bases, with 10 bases remaining between them. CDR3 length: 14 amino acids. The DNA for the CDR3 is TGTGCCAGCAGCCAACGGCGGGAAACCTACGAGCAGTACTTC. Amino acid sequence: CASSQRRETYEQYF.

The chain has TRBV11-1 and TRBJ2-7, with unresolved D. The CDR3 is 13 amino acids. CDR1 is SGHAT and CDR2 is FQDESV in the germline V gene (reference sequence). Trimming cost V 3 bases and J 5 bases, with 11 bases left between them. The CDR3 nucleotides read TGTGCCAGCAGCTTCAGCAGGCTGGACGAGCAGTACTTC. This codes for CASSFSRLDEQYF.

The chain couples TRBV4-3 to TRBJ2-7, with 9 bases that match TRBD1. This CDR3 has 16 residues. V lost 0 bases, J lost 1 base, and 4 bases stayed unmatched. Germline CDR1 reads LGHNA; CDR2 reads YSLEER. DNA of the CDR3: TGCGCCAGCAGCCAAGAGGGACAGGGAAGGTCCTACGAGCAGTACTTC. It encodes CASSQEGQGRSYEQYF.

V and J are TRBV5-6 and TRBJ2-5; D perhaps matches TRBD1 (6 bases). This CDR3 is 14 amino acids long. Trimming shortened V by 2 bases and J by 2 bases, and 10 bases separated the two germline ends. In germline, CDR1 is SGHDT, CDR2 YYEEEE. The CDR3 loop reads CASSFRGTQETQYF. CDR3 nucleotide sequence: TGTGCCAGCAGCTTCAGGGGAACTCAAGAGACCCAGTACTTC.

The V call is TRBV28, the J call TRBJ2-3; unclear D gene. Looked up from germline, CDR1 is MDHEN and CDR2 is SYDVKM. CDR3 length: 12 amino acids. V shed 8 bases and J shed 7 bases, with 13 bases lying between them. Here the CDR3 reads CASLRIIHTQYF. CDR3 bases: TGTGCCAGCTTGCGAATTATACATACGCAGTATTTT.

The V call is TRBV7-8, the J call TRBJ2-3, with 13 bases fitting TRBD2. The ends lost 0 bases at V and 4 bases at J; junction bases unmatched: 7. The CDR3 covers 18 residues. From germline, CDR1 is SGHVS and CDR2 FQNEAQ. The CDR3 spells CASSLATSGRKFSDTQYF. The DNA for the CDR3 is TGTGCCAGCAGCTTAGCGACTAGCGGGAGGAAGTTCTCAGATACGCAGTATTTT.

The CDR3 nucleotides read TGTGCCAGCAGTCGGGGACAGGCAACCTACGAGCAGTACTTC. This translates into CASSRGQATYEQYF. This chain connects TRBV28 to TRBJ2-7; 8 nucleotides agree with TRBD1. The germline V gene has CDR1 MDHEN and CDR2 SYDVKM. V was clipped by 5 bases and J by 2 bases; unmatched bases: 5. The CDR3 spans 14 residues.

This chain connects TRBV5-6 to TRBJ2-3; D is undetermined. V was trimmed by 0 bases and J by 7 bases, leaving 15 bases between them. This CDR3 has 15 amino acids. The germline V gene has CDR1 SGHDT and CDR2 YYEEEE. This CDR3 is CASSLDLGESYTQYF. DNA for the CDR3: TGTGCCAGCAGCTTGGACCTTGGAGAGAGCTATACGCAGTATTTT.

J is TRBJ2-6 and V is TRBV29-1; D gene unclear. Trimming stripped 4 bases from V and 0 bases from J, with 7 bases between. Germline CDR1 reads SQVTM; CDR2 reads ANQGSEA. The CDR3 totals 14 residues. CDR3 nucleotides: TGCAGCGTTGGTACCAGCTCTGGGGCCAACGTCCTGACTTTC. Its protein is CSVGTSSGANVLTF.

V is TRBV18 and J is TRBJ1-1, with D possibly TRBD1 on 5 matching bases. The CDR3 has 15 residues. CDR1 is KGHSH, CDR2 LQKENI, per germline. V was shortened by 2 bases and J by 1 base, with 11 bases between the two germline ends. CDR3 sequence (DNA): TGTGCCAGCTCACCAAGGGGCGAAGCGAACACTGAAGCTTTCTTT. Translated, it gives CASSPRGEANTEAFF. Together with reference TRBV18 and TRBJ1-1, the CDR3 gives the full variable domain: NAGVMQNPRHLVRRRGQEARLRCSPMKGHSHVYWYRQLPEEGLKFMVYLQKENIIDESGMPKERFSAEFPKEGPSILRIQQVVRGDSAAYFCASSPRGEANTEAFFGQGTRLTVV.

This sequence joins TRBV6-6 and TRBJ2-1; 7 bases line up with TRBD1. V shed 2 bases, J shed 2 bases, and the junction held 3 bases outside the gene matches. Germline CDR1 reads MNHNY; CDR2 reads SVGAGI (reference sequence). This CDR3 spans 15 amino acids. CDR3 DNA: TGTGCCAGCAGTTACCGAGACAGGGCCTACAATGAGCAGTTCTTC. Its protein is CASSYRDRAYNEQFF.

The J gene is TRBJ2-3, the V gene TRBV29-1; D perhaps matches TRBD2 (6 bases). Trimming stripped 7 bases from V and 0 bases from J, with 14 bases between. The CDR3 has 14 residues. The germline CDR1 and CDR2 sequences are SQVTM and ANQGSEA. Here the CDR3 DNA reads TGCAGCGGGGGGGAGAGCGGGAGCACAGATACGCAGTATTTT. The encoded protein is CSGGESGSTDTQYF.